This T cell receptor beta chain was recorded in a study of STAT5B mutations in CD4+ large granular lymphocyte leukemia (dated by TCRdb to between 2021 and 2022). Some background on the complete study: Among healthy controls, the CDR3 'QG' motif was associated with a particular HLA allele. The purity of purified fractions was confirmed by flow cytometry on FACSCanto II or FACSVerse to exceed 95% among lymphocytes. The study compared the TCRbeta repertoires of patients with CD4+ T-cell large granular lymphocyte leukemia against those of healthy blood donors.

Worth noting for this clone: Its antigen target is currently unknown. The record has no base qualities; no much larger clone is one base away.

V and J are truncated by 2 bases and 3 bases respectively, leaving an intervening sequence of 16 bases. From the germline V gene, CDR1 is KGHSH and CDR2 is LQKENI. The cysteine opens and the phenylalanine closes a CDR3 of 17 amino acids. CDR3 DNA is the only sequence kept; it has 51 bases, read in frame from the first base. The full study reports these points: Each patient's main leukemic clonotypes were private, but approximately 27% of these clonotypes showed up at low frequency in the non-leukemic repertoires of other patients. Enrichment of TRBV06-family usage was observed among the top patient clones (8/27) relative to healthy controls (2/35). The data were not HLA-matched, and the higher clonality in CD4+ T-LGLL than in CD8+ T-LGLL could be due to the relatively small sample size. CD4-sorted patient repertoires appeared more clonal than healthy CD4+ repertoires, and this difference persisted after removing the putative leukemic clones.

The healthy controls were 35 or so blood donors, and the buffy coats of these donors were supplied by the Finnish Red Cross blood service. All TCR-sequenced material derived from peripheral blood: patient blood samples and healthy donor buffy coats. Peripheral blood mononuclear cells were isolated by Ficoll-Hypaque gradient centrifugation. CD4+ cells were purified magnetically from the buffy coats of healthy controls. The Gentra Puregene Cell and Tissue kit was used for genomic DNA extraction, and quantification was performed on a Qubit 2.0 fluorometer. TCRbeta rearrangements were sequenced from genomic DNA using the immunoSEQ assay at survey resolution. As for the authors' bioinformatics: In the TCR sequencing data, the lowest productive clonotype frequency that could be detected was 2.59 x 10-5. Only productive TCRbeta rearrangements, defined as complete and in-frame sequences, were included in the analyses. Clonality for each sample was calculated as Simpson clonality in the immunoSEQ Analyzer version 3.0. Clones were grouped by frequency into very rare, small, medium, large (1-20%) or hyperexpanded (>20%) categories. Generation probabilities were estimated with OLGA 1.2.3, V-gene circos plots were generated with VDJtools, specificities were searched for in VDJdb, and CDR3 motifs were identified with GLIPH. TCRdb carries this immuneACCESS record with in-frame sequences only. Its versions omit some clonotypes, under half of them owing to an unresolved V gene in the studies checked, with the rest unexplained. V, J and clone size were drawn from that table, and D and trimming were deduced from the DNA. Here the sample has some 29,000 clones; just under 80% occur a single time. The ten largest make up around 0.99% of the sample.

Source material: CD4+ T cells from blood buffy coats. The sequence was collected from a human donor in good health. The chain is assembled from TRBV18 and TRBJ2-2; the D gene is unclear. The DNA is TGTGCCAGCTCACCAAAGCGAAACGACGGCGACACCGGGGAGCTGTTTTTT. The translation is CASSPKRNDGDTGELFF.